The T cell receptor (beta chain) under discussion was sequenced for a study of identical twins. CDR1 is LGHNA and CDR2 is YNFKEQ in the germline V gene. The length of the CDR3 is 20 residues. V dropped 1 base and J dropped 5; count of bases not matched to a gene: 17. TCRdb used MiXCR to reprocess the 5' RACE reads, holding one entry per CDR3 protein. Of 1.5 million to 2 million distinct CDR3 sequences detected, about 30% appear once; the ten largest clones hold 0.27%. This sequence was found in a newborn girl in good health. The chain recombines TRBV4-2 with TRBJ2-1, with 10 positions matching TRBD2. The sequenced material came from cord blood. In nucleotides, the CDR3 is TGTGCCAGCAGCCAAGTCCTCCTCCCACCCGGGACTAGCGTTAACAATGAGCAGTTCTTC. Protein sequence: CASSQVLLPPGTSVNNEQFF.